This T cell receptor (beta chain) was obtained from a study of blood T cell repertoires in COVID-19 (dated by TCRdb to 2018 to 2021). For context, the study as a whole: Samples from collaborators originated in the United States, Italy and Spain and spanned both the acute and convalescent phases of COVID-19. The samples were drawn from two sources: the first 160 participants of the ongoing ImmuneRACE study, and fewer than 1,500 subjects contributed by 6 global collaborators. Deeply sampled blood TCRbeta repertoires from subjects exposed to, actively infected with, or recovered from COVID-19 were included in the dataset. Where HLA class I and class II types were available, the types were taken from metadata supplied by the sample provider, not from assay-based typing. The material from the prospective study consisted of cDNA or gDNA derived from T cells, B-cell-depleted T cells, or PBMCs. A freely available public database, intended as a resource for researchers studying the immune response to SARS-CoV-2, is where the repertoires were released. The sample metadata nearly always contained a de-identified subject ID, COVID-19 status, age in years and sex.

The immunoSEQ Assay, a bias-controlled multiplex PCR, was used to amplify TCRbeta CDR3 regions from genomic DNA. The paper's data handling went like this. The number of nucleated cells in each sample was estimated from the amplification of reference gene primers within the assay. To quantify the absolute abundance of each unique TCRbeta CDR3 rearrangement, sequence reads were collapsed and filtered. For each sample, productive Simpson clonality was calculated as the square root of Simpson's diversity index over productive rearrangements. TCRdb holds this immuneACCESS table with in-frame rearrangements only. Some clones are missing; in checked studies, unresolved V genes explain under half, and the rest has no known cause. V and J calls and clone size follow that table, whereas D and trimming were derived from the DNA. The sample contains approximately 250,000 clones, 88% of them found a single time. The ten largest make up roughly a tenth of the sample.

As for this clone: Its antigen specificity is not known. Per-base quality was not reported, and no clone a single base away is much larger than it.

CDR1 and CDR2, per the germline V gene, are SGHRS and YFSETQ. V was cut back by 4 bases and J by 8 bases, leaving a gap of 15 bases between them. The CDR3 starts with the cysteine, ends with the phenylalanine, and has 14 residues. CDR3 DNA only is kept here, 42 bases in frame from base 1. Results and caveats for the whole study, not just this receptor: Clinical and demographic metadata were provided uncurated, with the amount varying by source and participant.

At one collaborating source in Seattle, patients were enrolled during active infection and were followed longitudinally through the course of disease. Each collaborating institution followed its own protocols to collect whole blood in K2EDTA tubes. For TCRbeta analysis, collaborators shipped samples in one of three forms: frozen whole blood, isolated PBMCs, or DNA extracted from either of those sample types. The sequenced material came from peripheral blood. The rearranged chain carries TRBV5-1 and TRBJ1-4; a weak D assignment points to TRBD1 (6 bases agree). This clonotype was obtained from a woman between 70 and 85 years old with COVID-19, enrolled during active disease. The encoded CDR3 is CASSDDRYREKLFF. The sequence in DNA is TGCGCCAGCAGCGATGACAGGTATAGGGAAAAACTGTTTTTT.